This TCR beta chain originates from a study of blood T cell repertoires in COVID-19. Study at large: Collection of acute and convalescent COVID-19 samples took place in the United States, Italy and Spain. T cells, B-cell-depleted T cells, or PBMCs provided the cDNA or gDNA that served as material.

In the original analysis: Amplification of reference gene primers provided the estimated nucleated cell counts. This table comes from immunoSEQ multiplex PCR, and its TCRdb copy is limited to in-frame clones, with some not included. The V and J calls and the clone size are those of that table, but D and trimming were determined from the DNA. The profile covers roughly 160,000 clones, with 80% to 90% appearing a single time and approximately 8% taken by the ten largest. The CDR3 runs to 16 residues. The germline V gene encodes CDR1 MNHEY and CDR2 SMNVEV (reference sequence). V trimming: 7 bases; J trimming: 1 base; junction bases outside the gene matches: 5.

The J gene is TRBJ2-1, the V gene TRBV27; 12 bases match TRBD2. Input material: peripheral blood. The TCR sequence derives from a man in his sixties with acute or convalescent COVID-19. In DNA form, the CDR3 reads TGTGCCAGCACTGAACTAGCGGGAGGATCCTACAATGAGCAGTTCTTC. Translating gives CASTELAGGSYNEQFF.